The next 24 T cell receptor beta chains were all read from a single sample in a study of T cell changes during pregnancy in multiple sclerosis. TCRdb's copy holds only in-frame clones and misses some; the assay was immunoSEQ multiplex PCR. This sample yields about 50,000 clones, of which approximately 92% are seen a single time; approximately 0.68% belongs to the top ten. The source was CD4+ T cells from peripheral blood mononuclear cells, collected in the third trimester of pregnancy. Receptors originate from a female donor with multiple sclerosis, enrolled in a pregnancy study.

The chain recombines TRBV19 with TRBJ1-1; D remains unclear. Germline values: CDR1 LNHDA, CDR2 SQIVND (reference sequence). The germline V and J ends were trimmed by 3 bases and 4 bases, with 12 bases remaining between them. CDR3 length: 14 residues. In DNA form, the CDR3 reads TGTGCCAGTAGTATGACACATGAGGGCACTGAAGCTTTCTTT. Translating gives CASSMTHEGTEAFF. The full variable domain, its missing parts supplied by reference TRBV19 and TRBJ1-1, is DGGITQSPKYLFRKEGQNVTLSCEQNLNHDAMYWYRQDPGQGLRLIYYSQIVNDFQKGDIAEGYSVSREKKESFPLTVTSAQKNPTAFYLCASSMTHEGTEAFFGQGTRLTVV.

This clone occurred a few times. The chain's CDR3 is CASSTSGGGETQYF. In DNA, the CDR3 is TGTGCCAGCAGCACTAGCGGGGGTGGGGAGACCCAGTACTTC. The chain joins TRBV7-9 to TRBJ2-5; 11 bases fit TRBD2. Germline CDR1 and CDR2: SEHNR and FQNEAQ (reference sequence). V shed 5 bases, J shed 5 bases, and the junction held 4 bases outside the gene matches. The CDR3 length is 14 residues.

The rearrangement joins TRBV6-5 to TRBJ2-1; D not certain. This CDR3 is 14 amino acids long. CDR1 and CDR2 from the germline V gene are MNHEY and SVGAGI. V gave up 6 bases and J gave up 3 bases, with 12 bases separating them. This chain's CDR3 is CASRSVNYYNEQFF. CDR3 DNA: TGTGCCAGCAGGAGCGTCAATTACTACAATGAGCAGTTCTTC.

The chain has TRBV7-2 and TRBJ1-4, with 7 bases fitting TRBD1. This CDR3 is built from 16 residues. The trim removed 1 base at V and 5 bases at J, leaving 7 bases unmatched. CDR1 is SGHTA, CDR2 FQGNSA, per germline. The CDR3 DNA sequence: TGTGCCAGCAGCTTAGTCCCGGGACAGCGGAATGAAAAACTGTTTTTT. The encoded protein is CASSLVPGQRNEKLFF.

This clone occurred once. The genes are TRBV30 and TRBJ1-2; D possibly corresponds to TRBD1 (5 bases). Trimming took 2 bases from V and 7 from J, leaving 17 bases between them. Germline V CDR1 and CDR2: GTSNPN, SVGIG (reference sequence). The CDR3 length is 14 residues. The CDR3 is CAWSYGGAPSGYTF. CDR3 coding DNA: TGTGCCTGGAGTTATGGAGGGGCCCCCTCTGGCTACACCTTC.

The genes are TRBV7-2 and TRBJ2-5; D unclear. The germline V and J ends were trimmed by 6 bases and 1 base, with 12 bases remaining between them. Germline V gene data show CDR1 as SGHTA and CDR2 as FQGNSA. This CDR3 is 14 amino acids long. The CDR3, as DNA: TGTGCCAGCAGTCCTACTCGAGGCCAAGAGACCCAGTACTTC. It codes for CASSPTRGQETQYF. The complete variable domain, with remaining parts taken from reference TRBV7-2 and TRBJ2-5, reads GAGVSQSPSNKVTEKGKDVELRCDPISGHTALYWYRQSLGQGLEFLIYFQGNSAPDKSGLPSDRFSAERTGGSVSTLTIQRTQQEDSAVYLCASSPTRGQETQYFGPGTRLLVL.

The CDR3 DNA follows: TGTGCCAGCAGTCCACAGGGGAGCAATCAGCCCCAGCATTTT. Protein: CASSPQGSNQPQHF. V gene TRBV6-5 combines with J gene TRBJ1-5; 7 bases agree with TRBD1. Germline V CDR1 and CDR2: MNHEY, SVGAGI. This CDR3 is built from 14 residues. Losses at the gene ends were 5 bases for V and 1 base for J; bases not matched to a gene: 2.

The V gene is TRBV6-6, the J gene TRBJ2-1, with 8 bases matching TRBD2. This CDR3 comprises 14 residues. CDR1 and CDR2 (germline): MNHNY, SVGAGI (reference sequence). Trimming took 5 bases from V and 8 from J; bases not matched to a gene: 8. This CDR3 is CASSPRRGGDEQFF. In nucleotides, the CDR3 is TGTGCCAGCAGTCCCCGACGGGGGGGAGATGAGCAGTTCTTC.

The DNA for the CDR3 is TGTGCCAGCACCCCCGGGTGGGGCTTTGAGACCCAGTACTTC. It yields the protein CASTPGWGFETQYF. This sequence joins TRBV9 and TRBJ2-5, with D possibly matching TRBD1 (5 bases). The V gene's germline CDR1 is SGDLS and CDR2 YYNGEE. This CDR3 region has 14 residues. Trimming left V 6 bases short and J 5 bases short, with 17 bases between. Based on the CDR3 plus reference TRBV9 and TRBJ2-5, the full variable domain is DSGVTQTPKHLITATGQRVTLRCSPRSGDLSVYWYQQSLDQGLQFLIQYYNGEERAKGNILERFSAQQFPDLHSELNLSSLELGDSALYFCASTPGWGFETQYFGPGTRLLVL.

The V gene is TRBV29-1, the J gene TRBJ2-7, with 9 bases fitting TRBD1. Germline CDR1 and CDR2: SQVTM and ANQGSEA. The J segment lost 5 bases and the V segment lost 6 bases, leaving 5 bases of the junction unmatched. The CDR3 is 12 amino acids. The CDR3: CSVGGTGHEQYF. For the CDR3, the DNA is TGCAGCGTGGGGGGGACAGGGCACGAGCAGTACTTC.

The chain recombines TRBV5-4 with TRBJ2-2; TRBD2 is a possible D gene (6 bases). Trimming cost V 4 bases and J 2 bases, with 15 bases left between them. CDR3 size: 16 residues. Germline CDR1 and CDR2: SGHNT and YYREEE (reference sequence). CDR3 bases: TGTGCCAGCAGCAGGGGACTTCTCGGTAACACCGGGGAGCTGTTTTTT. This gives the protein CASSRGLLGNTGELFF.

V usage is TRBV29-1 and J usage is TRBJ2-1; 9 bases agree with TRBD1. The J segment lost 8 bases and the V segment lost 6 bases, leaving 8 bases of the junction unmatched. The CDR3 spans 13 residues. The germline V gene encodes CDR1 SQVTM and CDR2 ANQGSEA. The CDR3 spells CSVRTGVDDEQFF. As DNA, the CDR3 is TGCAGCGTACGGACAGGGGTAGATGATGAGCAGTTCTTC.

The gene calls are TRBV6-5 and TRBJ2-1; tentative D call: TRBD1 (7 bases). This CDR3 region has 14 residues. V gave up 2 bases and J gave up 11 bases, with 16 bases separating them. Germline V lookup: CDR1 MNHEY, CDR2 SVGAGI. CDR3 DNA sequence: TGTGCCAGCAGTTACGGACAGGAGGGGTTTCAGCAGTTCTTC. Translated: CASSYGQEGFQQFF.

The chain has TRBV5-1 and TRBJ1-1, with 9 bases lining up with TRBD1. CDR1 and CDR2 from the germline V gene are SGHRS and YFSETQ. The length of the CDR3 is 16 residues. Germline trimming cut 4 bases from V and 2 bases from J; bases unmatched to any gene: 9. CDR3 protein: CASSPGTGIRNTEAFF. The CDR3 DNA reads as TGCGCCAGCAGCCCGGGGACAGGGATCAGAAACACTGAAGCTTTCTTT.

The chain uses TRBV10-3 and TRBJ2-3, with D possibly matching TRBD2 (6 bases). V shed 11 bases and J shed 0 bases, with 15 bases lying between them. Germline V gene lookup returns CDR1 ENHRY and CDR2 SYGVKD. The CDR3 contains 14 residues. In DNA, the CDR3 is TGTGCCTCCCTCCTGGGGGGTAGCACAGATACGCAGTATTTT. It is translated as CASLLGGSTDTQYF.

CDR3 nucleotides: TGTGCCAGCTTCCCCGGACAGGGGGCGATGGTAGGGGCCAACGTCCTGACTTTC. Amino acid sequence: CASFPGQGAMVGANVLTF. The chain uses TRBV2 and TRBJ2-6; TRBD1 agrees at 11 bases. Looked up from germline, CDR1 is SNHLY and CDR2 is FYNNEI. The CDR3 totals 18 residues. V was clipped by 8 bases and J by 4 bases; unmatched bases: 13.

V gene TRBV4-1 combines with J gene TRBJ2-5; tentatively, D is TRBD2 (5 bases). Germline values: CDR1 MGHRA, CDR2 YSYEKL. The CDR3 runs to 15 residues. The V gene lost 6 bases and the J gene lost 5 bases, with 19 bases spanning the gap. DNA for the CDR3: TGCGCCAGCAGTCGCCAGGTCCTGCGGAGGGAGACCCAGTACTTC. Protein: CASSRQVLRRETQYF.

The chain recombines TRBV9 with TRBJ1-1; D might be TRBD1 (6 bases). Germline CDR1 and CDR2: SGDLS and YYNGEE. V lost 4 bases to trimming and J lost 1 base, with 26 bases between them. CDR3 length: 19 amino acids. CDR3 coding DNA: TGTGCCAGCAGCAACACCCGGGACATACAAAAGCCCCCGAACACTGAAGCTTTCTTT. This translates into CASSNTRDIQKPPNTEAFF. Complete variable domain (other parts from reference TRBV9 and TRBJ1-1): DSGVTQTPKHLITATGQRVTLRCSPRSGDLSVYWYQQSLDQGLQFLIQYYNGEERAKGNILERFSAQQFPDLHSELNLSSLELGDSALYFCASSNTRDIQKPPNTEAFFGQGTRLTVV.

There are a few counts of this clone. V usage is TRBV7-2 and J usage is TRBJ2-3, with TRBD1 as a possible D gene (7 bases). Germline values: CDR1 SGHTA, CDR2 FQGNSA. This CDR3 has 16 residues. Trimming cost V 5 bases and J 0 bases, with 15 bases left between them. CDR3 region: CASSARQGGSTDTQYF. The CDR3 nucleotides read TGTGCCAGCAGCGCGAGACAGGGAGGTAGCACAGATACGCAGTATTTT.

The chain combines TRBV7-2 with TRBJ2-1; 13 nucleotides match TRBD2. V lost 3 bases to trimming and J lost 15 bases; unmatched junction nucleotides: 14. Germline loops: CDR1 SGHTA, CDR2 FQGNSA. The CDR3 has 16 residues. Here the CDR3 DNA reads TGTGCCAGCAGCTTCCCCGCGGGACTAGCGGGGCCCGCCGGGTTCTTC. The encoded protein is CASSFPAGLAGPAGFF. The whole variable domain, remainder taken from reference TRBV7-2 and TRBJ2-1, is GAGVSQSPSNKVTEKGKDVELRCDPISGHTALYWYRQSLGQGLEFLIYFQGNSAPDKSGLPSDRFSAERTGGSVSTLTIQRTQQEDSAVYLCASSFPAGLAGPAGFFGPGTRLTVL.

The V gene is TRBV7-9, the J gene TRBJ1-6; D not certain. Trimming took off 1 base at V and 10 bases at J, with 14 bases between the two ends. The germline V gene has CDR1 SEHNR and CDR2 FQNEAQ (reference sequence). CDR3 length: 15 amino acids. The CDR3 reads CASSLEHGPSSPLHF. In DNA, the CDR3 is TGTGCCAGCAGCTTAGAACATGGGCCCAGCTCACCCCTCCACTTT.

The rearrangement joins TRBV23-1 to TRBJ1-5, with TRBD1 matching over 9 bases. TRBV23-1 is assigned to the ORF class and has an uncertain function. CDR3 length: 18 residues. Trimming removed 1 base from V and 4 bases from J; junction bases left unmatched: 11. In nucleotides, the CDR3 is TGCGCCAGCAGTCAATTTAGGACAGGGGATACGAGGAATCAGCCCCAGCATTTT. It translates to CASSQFRTGDTRNQPQHF.

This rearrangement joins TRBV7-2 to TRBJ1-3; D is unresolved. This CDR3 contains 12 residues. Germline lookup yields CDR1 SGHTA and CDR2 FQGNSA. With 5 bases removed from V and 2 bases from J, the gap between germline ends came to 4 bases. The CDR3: CASSLTGNTIYF. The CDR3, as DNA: TGTGCCAGCAGCCTAACTGGAAACACCATATATTTT.

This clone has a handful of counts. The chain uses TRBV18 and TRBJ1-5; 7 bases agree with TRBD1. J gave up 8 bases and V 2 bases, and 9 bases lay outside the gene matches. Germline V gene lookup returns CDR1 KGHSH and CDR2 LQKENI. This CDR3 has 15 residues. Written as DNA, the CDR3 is TGTGCCAGCTCACCAGGAGGGGGCGGATCGGAGCCCCAGCATTTT. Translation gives CASSPGGGGSEPQHF.